This T cell receptor beta chain came from a study of radiotherapy plus CTLA-4 blockade in lung cancer. Looking at the study overall: The study recorded objective responses in 18% of patients and disease control in approximately 29%. Study results and limitations: Early blood T cell clone dynamics, with interferon-beta, were reported to best predict response. The study found tumor-derived TCR clones expanded in blood after radiotherapy plus ipilimumab.

This clone was seen a single time. The antigen is unknown. The same CDR3 is also encoded by other DNA sequences in this sample. Trimming took 5 bases from V and 0 from J; bases not matched to a gene: 3. The CDR3 sequence is 14 residues long. CDR1 and CDR2 from the germline V gene are LNHDA and SQIVND (reference sequence). Patients had chemo-refractory metastatic non-small-cell lung cancer and received focal radiation plus CTLA-4 blockade that used ipilimumab. TCRdb's copy holds only in-frame clones and misses some; the assay was immunoSEQ multiplex PCR. The sample records tens of thousands of clones, about 70% being singletons.

The chain carries TRBV19 and TRBJ1-1; TRBD1 matches at 7 bases. The sample was peripheral blood, taken from a patient treated with radiotherapy plus ipilimumab. The TCR comes from a human donor with non-small cell lung cancer who had stable disease on radiotherapy plus ipilimumab. In nucleotides, the CDR3 is TGTGCCAGTAGTCCGGACAGGCTGAACACTGAAGCTTTCTTT. Its protein product is CASSPDRLNTEAFF.